This T cell receptor (beta chain) was obtained from a study of T cells in Graves' hyperthyroidism and ophthalmopathy. Study-wide findings and caveats: In simple terms, a model built on 13 V-J features told ophthalmopathy apart from stable hyperthyroidism. Before onset, by a median of about seven months, the model predicted ophthalmopathy.

Graves' hyperthyroidism without ophthalmopathy progression within 18 months was termed stable. Cells are PBMCs isolated from more than 8.5 ml of fresh blood. From RNA transcripts, TCR beta CDR3 regions were amplified. The study used the HTBI primer set for a first-round RT-PCR of the TCR CDR3. TCRdb fed the multiplex PCR reads into MiXCR, producing one record per CDR3 protein. The table includes around 350,000 distinct CDR3 sequences, 13% detected once. Germline CDR1 reads MNHNS; CDR2 reads SASEGT. CDR3 size: 13 residues. V was cut by 7 bases and J by 9 bases, with 16 bases left in between. Only a few counts were recorded for this clonotype. The target antigen is unknown.

The sequenced sample consisted of blood. This receptor was identified in a woman aged 18-29 years with Graves' hyperthyroidism. This sequence joins TRBV6-1 and TRBJ1-5; no clear D gene. CDR3 amino acids: CASTLRTPSPQHF. The CDR3 region has the DNA TGTGCCAGCACTCTCCGGACCCCGTCGCCCCAGCATTTT.